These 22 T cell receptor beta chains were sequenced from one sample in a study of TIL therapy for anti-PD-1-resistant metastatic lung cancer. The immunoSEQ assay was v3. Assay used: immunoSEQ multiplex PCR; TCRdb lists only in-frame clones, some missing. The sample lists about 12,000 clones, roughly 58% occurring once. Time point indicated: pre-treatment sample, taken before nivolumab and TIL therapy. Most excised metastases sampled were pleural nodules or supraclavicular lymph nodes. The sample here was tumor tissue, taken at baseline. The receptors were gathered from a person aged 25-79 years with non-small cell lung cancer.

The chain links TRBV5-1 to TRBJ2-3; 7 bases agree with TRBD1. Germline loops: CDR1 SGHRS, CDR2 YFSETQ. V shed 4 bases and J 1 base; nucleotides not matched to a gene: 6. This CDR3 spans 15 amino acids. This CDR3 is CASSPEQGGTDTQYF. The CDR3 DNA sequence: TGCGCCAGCAGCCCTGAGCAGGGGGGCACAGATACGCAGTATTTT.

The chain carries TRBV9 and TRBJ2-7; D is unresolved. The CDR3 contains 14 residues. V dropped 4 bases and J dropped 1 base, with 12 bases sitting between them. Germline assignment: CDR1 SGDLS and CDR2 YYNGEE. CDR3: CASSPRPDSYEQYF. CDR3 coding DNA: TGTGCCAGCAGCCCCCGGCCGGATTCCTACGAGCAGTACTTC.

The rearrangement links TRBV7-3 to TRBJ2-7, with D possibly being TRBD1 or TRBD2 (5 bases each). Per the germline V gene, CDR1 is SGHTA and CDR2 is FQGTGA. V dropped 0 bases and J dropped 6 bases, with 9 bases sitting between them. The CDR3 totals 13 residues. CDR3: CASSLTSGLEQYF. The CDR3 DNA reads TGTGCCAGCAGCTTAACGTCGGGGCTCGAGCAGTACTTC.

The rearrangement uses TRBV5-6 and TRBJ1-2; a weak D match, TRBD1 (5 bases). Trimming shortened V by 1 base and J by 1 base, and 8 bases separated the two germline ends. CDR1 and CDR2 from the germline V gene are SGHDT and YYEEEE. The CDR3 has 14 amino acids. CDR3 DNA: TGTGCCAGCAGCTTGAGGGGCATTAACTATGGCTACACCTTC. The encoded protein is CASSLRGINYGYTF. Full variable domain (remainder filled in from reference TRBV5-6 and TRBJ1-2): DAGVTQSPTHLIKTRGQQVTLRCSPKSGHDTVSWYQQALGQGPQFIFQYYEEEERQRGNFPDRFSGHQFPNYSSELNVNALLLGDSALYLCASSLRGINYGYTFGSGTRLTVV.

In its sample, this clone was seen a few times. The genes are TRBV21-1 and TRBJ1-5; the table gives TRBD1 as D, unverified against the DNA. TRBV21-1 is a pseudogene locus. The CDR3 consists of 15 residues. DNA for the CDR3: TGTGCCAGCCAGGGGACAGGGGGCCGCAATCAGCCCCAGCATTTT. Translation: CASQGTGGRNQPQHF.

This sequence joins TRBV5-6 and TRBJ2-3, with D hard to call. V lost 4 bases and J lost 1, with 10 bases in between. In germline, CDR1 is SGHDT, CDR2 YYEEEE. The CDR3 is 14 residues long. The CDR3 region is CASSHHGGTDTQYF. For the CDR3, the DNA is TGTGCCAGCAGCCACCATGGGGGCACAGATACGCAGTATTTT.

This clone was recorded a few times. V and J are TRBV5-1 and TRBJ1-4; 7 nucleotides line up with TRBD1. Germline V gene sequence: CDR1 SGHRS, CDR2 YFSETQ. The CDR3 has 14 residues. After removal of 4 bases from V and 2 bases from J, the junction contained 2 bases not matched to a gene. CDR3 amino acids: CASSRGQTNEKLFF. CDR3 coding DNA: TGCGCCAGCAGCAGGGGACAGACTAATGAAAAACTGTTTTTT.

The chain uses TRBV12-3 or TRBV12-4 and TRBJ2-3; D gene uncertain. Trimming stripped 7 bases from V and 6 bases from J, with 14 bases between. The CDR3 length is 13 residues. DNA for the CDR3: TGTGCCAGCACCCGACTTCGTATGGATACGCAGTATTTT. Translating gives CASTRLRMDTQYF.

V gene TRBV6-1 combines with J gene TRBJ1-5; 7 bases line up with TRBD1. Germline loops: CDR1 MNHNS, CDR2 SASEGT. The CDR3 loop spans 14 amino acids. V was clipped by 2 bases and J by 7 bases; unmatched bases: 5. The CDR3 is CASSELPGGQPQHF. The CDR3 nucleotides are TGTGCCAGCAGTGAATTGCCAGGGGGACAGCCCCAGCATTTT.

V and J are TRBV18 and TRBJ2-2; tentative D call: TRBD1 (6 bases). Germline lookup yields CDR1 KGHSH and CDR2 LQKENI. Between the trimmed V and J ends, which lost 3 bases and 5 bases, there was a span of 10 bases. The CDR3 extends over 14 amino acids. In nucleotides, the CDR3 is TGTGCCAGCTCACCGTCAGGGGCAACCGGGGAGCTGTTTTTT. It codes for CASSPSGATGELFF.

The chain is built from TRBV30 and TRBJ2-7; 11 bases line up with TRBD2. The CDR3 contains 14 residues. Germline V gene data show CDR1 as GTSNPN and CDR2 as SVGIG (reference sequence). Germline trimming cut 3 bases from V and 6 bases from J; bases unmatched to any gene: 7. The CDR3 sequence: CAWSVRLAGSEQYF. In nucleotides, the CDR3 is TGTGCCTGGAGCGTCCGACTAGCGGGGTCCGAGCAGTACTTC.

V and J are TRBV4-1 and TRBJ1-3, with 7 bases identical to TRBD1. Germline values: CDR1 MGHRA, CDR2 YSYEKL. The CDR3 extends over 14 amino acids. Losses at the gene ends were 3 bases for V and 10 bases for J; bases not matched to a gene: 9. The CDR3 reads CASSQDTGAVTIYF. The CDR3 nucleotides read TGCGCCAGCAGCCAGGACACAGGGGCCGTTACCATATATTTT.

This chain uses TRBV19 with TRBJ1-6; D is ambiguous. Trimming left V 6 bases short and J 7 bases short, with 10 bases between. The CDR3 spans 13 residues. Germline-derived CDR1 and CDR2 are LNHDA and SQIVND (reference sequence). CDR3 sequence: CASSWAENSPLHF. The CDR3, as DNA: TGTGCCAGTAGCTGGGCGGAGAATTCACCCCTCCACTTT.

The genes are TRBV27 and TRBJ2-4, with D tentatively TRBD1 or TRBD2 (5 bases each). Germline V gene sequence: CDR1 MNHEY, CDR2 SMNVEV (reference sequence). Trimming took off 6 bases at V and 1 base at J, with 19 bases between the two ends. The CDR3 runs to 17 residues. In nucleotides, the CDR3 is TGTGCCAGCAGCCTTAACTGGGACCTCAGGGCCAAAAACATTCAGTACTTC. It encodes CASSLNWDLRAKNIQYF.

CDR3 in amino acids: CASSESYGYTF. CDR3 DNA sequence: TGTGCCAGCAGTGAGAGCTATGGCTACACCTTC. J is TRBJ1-2 and V is TRBV2; D not resolved. The CDR3 is made up of 11 amino acids. CDR1 SNHLY and CDR2 FYNNEI come from the germline V gene. V was cut by 3 bases and J by 4 bases, with 3 bases left in between.

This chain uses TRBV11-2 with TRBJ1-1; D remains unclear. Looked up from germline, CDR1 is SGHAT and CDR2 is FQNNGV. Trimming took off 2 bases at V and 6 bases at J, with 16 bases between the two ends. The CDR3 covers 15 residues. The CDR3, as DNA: TGTGCCAGCAGCTTATCTACGGGCCCCGGCGCTGAAGCTTTCTTT. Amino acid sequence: CASSLSTGPGAEAFF.

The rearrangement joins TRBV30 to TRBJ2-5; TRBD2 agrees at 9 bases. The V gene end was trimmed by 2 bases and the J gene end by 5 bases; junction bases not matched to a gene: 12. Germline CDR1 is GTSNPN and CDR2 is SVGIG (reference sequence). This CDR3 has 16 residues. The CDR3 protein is CAWSLGISGSWETQYF. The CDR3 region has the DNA TGTGCCTGGAGTCTAGGGATTAGCGGGAGTTGGGAGACCCAGTACTTC. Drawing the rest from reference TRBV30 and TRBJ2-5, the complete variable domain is SQTIHQWPATLVQPVGSPLSLECTVEGTSNPNLYWYRQAAGRGLQLLFYSVGIGQISSEVPQNLSASRPQDRQFILSSKKLLLSDSGFYLCAWSLGISGSWETQYFGPGTRLLVL.

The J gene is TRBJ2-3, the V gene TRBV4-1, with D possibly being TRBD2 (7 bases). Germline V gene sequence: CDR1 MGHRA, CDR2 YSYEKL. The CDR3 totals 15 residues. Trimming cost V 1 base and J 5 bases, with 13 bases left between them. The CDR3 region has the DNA TGCGCCAGCAGCCAAGGTTGGGGGGGCCGAGATACGCAGTATTTT. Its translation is CASSQGWGGRDTQYF.

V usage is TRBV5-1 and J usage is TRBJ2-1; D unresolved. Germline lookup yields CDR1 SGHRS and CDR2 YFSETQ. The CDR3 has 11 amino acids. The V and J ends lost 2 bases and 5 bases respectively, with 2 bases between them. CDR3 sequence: CASSFNNEQFF. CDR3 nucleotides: TGCGCCAGCAGCTTTAACAATGAGCAGTTCTTC.

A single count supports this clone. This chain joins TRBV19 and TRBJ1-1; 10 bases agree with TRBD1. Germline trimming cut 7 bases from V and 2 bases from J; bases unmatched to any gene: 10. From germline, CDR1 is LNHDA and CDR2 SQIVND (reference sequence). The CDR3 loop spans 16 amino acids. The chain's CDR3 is CASTHERQGANTEAFF. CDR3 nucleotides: TGTGCCAGTACCCATGAGAGACAGGGGGCAAACACTGAAGCTTTCTTT. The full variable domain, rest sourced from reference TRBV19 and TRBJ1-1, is DGGITQSPKYLFRKEGQNVTLSCEQNLNHDAMYWYRQDPGQGLRLIYYSQIVNDFQKGDIAEGYSVSREKKESFPLTVTSAQKNPTAFYLCASTHERQGANTEAFFGQGTRLTVV.

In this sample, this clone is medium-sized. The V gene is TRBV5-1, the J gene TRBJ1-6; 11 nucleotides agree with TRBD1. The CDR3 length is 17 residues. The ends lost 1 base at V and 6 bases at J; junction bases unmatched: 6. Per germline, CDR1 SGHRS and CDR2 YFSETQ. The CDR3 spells CASSLFGTGGSNSPLHF. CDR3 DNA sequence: TGCGCCAGCAGCTTGTTTGGGACAGGGGGATCTAATTCACCCCTCCACTTT.

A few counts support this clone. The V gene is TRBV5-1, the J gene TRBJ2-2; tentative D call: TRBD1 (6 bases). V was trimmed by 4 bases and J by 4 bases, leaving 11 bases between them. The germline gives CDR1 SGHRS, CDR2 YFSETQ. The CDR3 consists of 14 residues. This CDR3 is CASSPSRGTGELFF. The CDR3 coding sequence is TGCGCCAGCAGCCCGTCCAGGGGCACCGGGGAGCTGTTTTTT.